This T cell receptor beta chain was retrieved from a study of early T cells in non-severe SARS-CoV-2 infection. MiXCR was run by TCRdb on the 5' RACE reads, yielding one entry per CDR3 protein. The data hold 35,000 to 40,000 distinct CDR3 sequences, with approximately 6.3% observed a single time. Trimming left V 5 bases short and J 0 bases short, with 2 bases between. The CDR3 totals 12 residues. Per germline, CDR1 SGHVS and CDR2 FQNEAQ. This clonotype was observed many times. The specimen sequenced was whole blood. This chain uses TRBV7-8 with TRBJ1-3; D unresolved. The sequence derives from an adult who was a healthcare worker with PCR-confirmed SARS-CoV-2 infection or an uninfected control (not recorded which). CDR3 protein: CASSNSGNTIYF. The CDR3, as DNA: TGTGCCAGCAGCAACTCTGGAAACACCATATATTTT.